Following are 9 T cell receptor beta chains from one sample sequenced in a study of identical twins. TCRdb re-analysed the 5' RACE reads in MiXCR, keeping a single row per CDR3 protein. The sample includes 150,000 or so distinct CDR3 sequences, roughly 3.5% seen only once; the top ten take around 8.1%. Sequencing input: memory T cells sorted from blood. These receptor sequences come from a man aged 18 to 35 in good health.

This clonotype has a count of ten or more. The gene calls are TRBV7-9 and TRBJ2-7; no clear D gene. The CDR3 is made up of 15 amino acids. V lost 5 bases to trimming and J lost 2 bases, with 16 bases between them. Per germline, CDR1 SEHNR and CDR2 FQNEAQ (reference sequence). The CDR3 sequence is CASSRRSVGTYEQYF. CDR3 DNA: TGTGCCAGCAGCCGAAGGTCGGTCGGAACCTACGAGCAGTACTTC.

This clonotype was found many times. The V gene is TRBV12-3 or TRBV12-4, the J gene TRBJ2-1; 12 bases are shared with TRBD2. Unmatched junction bases numbered 11, after V lost 4 bases and J lost 7 bases. The CDR3 sequence is 17 residues long. As DNA, the CDR3 is TGTGCCAGCAGTTCCAGGGGACGACTAGCGGGAGCTAATGAGCAGTTCTTC. Protein sequence: CASSSRGRLAGANEQFF.

This clonotype was recorded a few times. The chain has TRBV6-5 and TRBJ2-1; D remains ambiguous. Trimming cost V 2 bases and J 2 bases, with 10 bases left between them. The CDR3 consists of 15 residues. In germline, CDR1 is MNHEY, CDR2 SVGAGI. CDR3 loop: CASSYRDRAYNEQFF. The CDR3 DNA is TGTGCCAGCAGTTACCGAGATAGGGCCTACAATGAGCAGTTCTTC.

Ten or more counts support this clonotype. CDR3 nucleotides: TGTGCCAGCAGCCCCATCACGTGGGGCCCTGATGGCTACACCTTC. Encoded protein: CASSPITWGPDGYTF. This chain links TRBV25-1 with TRBJ1-2; TRBD1 might be the D (5 bases). Germline-derived CDR1 and CDR2 are MGHDK and SYGVNS. With 6 bases removed from V and 6 bases from J, the gap between germline ends came to 20 bases. The CDR3 extends over 15 amino acids.

This clonotype was found many times. V usage is TRBV5-1 and J usage is TRBJ2-1; TRBD2 matches 10 bases. The V and J ends lost 4 bases and 4 bases, in that order; junction bases with no gene match: 8. The CDR3 sequence is 16 residues long. The germline gives CDR1 SGHRS, CDR2 YFSETQ. The CDR3 DNA reads TGCGCCAGCAGCCCGGGAGCGGGAGGGCCTTACAATGAGCAGTTCTTC. Encoded protein: CASSPGAGGPYNEQFF.

This clonotype was recorded many times. CDR3 loop: CASSFGHRLNTGELFF. The CDR3, as DNA: TGTGCCAGCAGTTTTGGGCACAGACTGAACACCGGGGAGCTGTTTTTT. This chain connects TRBV27 to TRBJ2-2; no clear D. With 3 bases removed from V and 1 base from J, the gap between germline ends came to 12 bases. The CDR3 extends over 16 amino acids. Germline CDR1 reads MNHEY; CDR2 reads SMNVEV (reference sequence).

The table lists this clonotype with a few counts. The chain has TRBV27 and TRBJ2-7, with D possibly matching TRBD2 (5 bases). Germline CDR1 MNHEY, CDR2 SMNVEV (reference sequence). Trimming took off 3 bases at V and 5 bases at J, with 17 bases between the two ends. The CDR3 spans 15 residues. The CDR3 sequence is CASSLLRRAVDEQYF. In nucleotides, the CDR3 is TGTGCCAGCAGTTTGCTCAGGCGGGCCGTGGACGAGCAGTACTTC.

This clonotype was seen repeatedly, ten times or more. This rearrangement joins TRBV20-1 to TRBJ2-1; D is unresolved. CDR1 DFQATT and CDR2 SNEGSKA come from the germline V gene (reference sequence). This CDR3 comprises 13 residues. V shed 0 bases and J shed 14 bases, with 17 bases lying between them. The CDR3 protein is CSARDLSRVKEFF. The CDR3 coding sequence is TGCAGTGCTAGAGATCTCTCCCGGGTTAAGGAGTTCTTC.

This clonotype was recorded at least ten times. J is TRBJ1-5 and V is TRBV25-1; possible D gene TRBD1, 5 bases. CDR1 is MGHDK and CDR2 is SYGVNS in the germline V gene. V lost 2 bases and J 7 bases, leaving 6 bases between the germline ends. This CDR3 region has 12 residues. CDR3 protein: CASSEQGQPQHF. The CDR3 nucleotides read TGTGCCAGCAGTGAACAGGGACAGCCCCAGCATTTT.